Described below is a single T cell receptor beta chain sequence and its context. V lost 5 bases and J lost 11, with 19 bases in between. CDR1 and CDR2 (germline): SGHTA, FQGNSA. CDR3 length: 15 residues. The data belong to a study of shared clonotypes between healthy human individuals. Clones were read by immunoSEQ multiplex PCR, and TCRdb kept only the in-frame ones, dropping some. The sample records around 2,000,000 clones, 85% to 95% being singletons. The sequencing input was naive CD4+ T cells sorted from blood. Subset specified: CD45RA+ positively selected. The sequence came from a man between 18 and 35 years old in good health. V is TRBV7-2 and J is TRBJ1-6; possible D gene TRBD1, 6 bases. The CDR3 sequence: CASSPVPQGGAPLHF. The CDR3 DNA follows: TGTGCCAGCAGCCCCGTCCCACAGGGTGGGGCACCCCTCCACTTT.